One sample yielded the 29 T cell receptor beta chains listed below, sequenced in a study of shared clonotypes between healthy human individuals. Some clones are missing from TCRdb's copy, which holds only in-frame ones; the method was immunoSEQ multiplex PCR. The sample records hundreds of thousands of clones, around 72% being singletons. Sequencing was carried out using memory CD4+ T cells sorted from blood. Subset noted: CD45RA-negative fraction. The receptors stem from a woman aged 25 to 39 in good health.

The rearrangement uses TRBV28 and TRBJ1-1, with unresolved D. This CDR3 has 16 amino acids. Germline CDR1 and CDR2: MDHEN and SYDVKM. Trimming took 6 bases from V and 0 from J, leaving 17 bases between them. Here the CDR3 reads CASRLHQRRLNTEAFF. The CDR3 nucleotides are TGTGCCAGCAGACTACACCAACGGCGGTTGAACACTGAAGCTTTCTTT.

The gene calls are TRBV5-1 and TRBJ1-1; D is perhaps TRBD1 (5 bases). V lost 0 bases, J lost 5 bases, and 14 bases lay in between. CDR3 size: 15 residues. Germline assignment: CDR1 SGHRS and CDR2 YFSETQ. CDR3 amino acids: CASSLASGGMTEAFF. CDR3 in DNA: TGCGCCAGCAGCTTGGCCTCTGGGGGGATGACTGAAGCTTTCTTT. Combining the CDR3 with reference TRBV5-1 and TRBJ1-1 gives the whole variable domain KAGVTQTPRYLIKTRGQQVTLSCSPISGHRSVSWYQQTPGQGLQFLFEYFSETQRNKGNFPGRFSGRQFSNSRSEMNVSTLELGDSALYLCASSLASGGMTEAFFGQGTRLTVV.

Only a few counts were recorded for this clone. V gene TRBV11-2 combines with J gene TRBJ2-1, with 12 bases fitting TRBD1. CDR3 length: 16 amino acids. V shed 1 base, J shed 6 bases, and the junction held 4 bases outside the gene matches. In germline, CDR1 is SGHAT, CDR2 FQNNGV. This CDR3 is CASSLVGTGGFNEQFF. DNA for the CDR3: TGTGCCAGCAGCTTAGTTGGGACAGGGGGCTTCAATGAGCAGTTCTTC. The full variable domain, in which reference TRBV11-2 and TRBJ2-1 provide the parts outside the CDR3, is EAGVAQSPRYKIIEKRQSVAFWCNPISGHATLYWYQQILGQGPKLLIQFQNNGVVDDSQLPKDRFSAERLKGVDSTLKIQPAKLEDSAVYLCASSLVGTGGFNEQFFGPGTRLTVL.

This sequence joins TRBV6-1 and TRBJ2-7; 9 bases match TRBD2. This CDR3 has 12 residues. J lost 6 bases, V lost 7 bases, and 4 bases had no gene match. CDR1 and CDR2 from the germline V gene are MNHNS and SASEGT. CDR3 DNA: TGTGCCAGCAAAGCGGGAGGTGCCGAGCAGTACTTC. It translates to CASKAGGAEQYF.

The chain combines TRBV6-5 with TRBJ2-3; D is unresolved. The length of the CDR3 is 14 residues. V lost 6 bases to trimming and J lost 4 bases, with 14 bases between them. Germline CDR1 and CDR2: MNHEY and SVGAGI. This CDR3 is CASRRAFGADTQYF. In DNA form, the CDR3 reads TGTGCCAGCAGACGGGCGTTTGGGGCAGATACGCAGTATTTT.

The chain combines TRBV28 with TRBJ2-7, with 14 bases that match TRBD2. V shed 3 bases, J shed 2 bases, and the junction held 9 bases outside the gene matches. The CDR3 consists of 18 residues. Looked up from germline, CDR1 is MDHEN and CDR2 is SYDVKM. The CDR3 region has the DNA TGTGCCAGCAGTTTGACACTAGGGACTAGCGGGAGCCCCTACGAGCAGTACTTC. It yields the protein CASSLTLGTSGSPYEQYF.

V and J are TRBV11-3 and TRBJ2-2; D is undetermined. V lost 5 bases to trimming and J lost 6 bases, with 10 bases between them. Germline loops: CDR1 SGHNT, CDR2 YENEEA. This CDR3 has 13 amino acids. The CDR3 DNA sequence: TGTGCCAGCAGCGCTACTCACTCCGGGGAGCTGTTTTTT. This encodes CASSATHSGELFF.

This clone was counted many times. The chain carries TRBV5-1 and TRBJ1-4, with unresolved D. This CDR3 region has 14 residues. Germline lookup yields CDR1 SGHRS and CDR2 YFSETQ. Trimming removed 5 bases at V and 8 bases at J, with 16 bases between. The CDR3 sequence is CASRRALESEKLFF. CDR3 nucleotides: TGCGCCAGCAGACGGGCCCTCGAATCCGAAAAACTGTTTTTT.

This clone was observed a handful of times. This chain connects TRBV4-1 to TRBJ1-2, with D tentatively TRBD1 (5 bases). Trimming shortened V by 1 base and J by 2 bases, and 8 bases separated the two germline ends. This CDR3 comprises 14 residues. The germline V gene encodes CDR1 MGHRA and CDR2 YSYEKL. The CDR3 reads CASSQVGENYGYTF. As DNA, the CDR3 is TGCGCCAGCAGCCAAGTGGGGGAGAACTATGGCTACACCTTC.

The chain couples TRBV6-4 to TRBJ1-2; D may be TRBD1 (6 bases). V was clipped by 6 bases and J by 10 bases, with 12 bases between them. The CDR3 spans 11 residues. In germline, CDR1 is MRHNA, CDR2 SNTAGT. In nucleotides, the CDR3 is TGTGCCAGCAGATCTGGGGGGCCCTACACCTTC. It encodes CASRSGGPYTF.

V gene TRBV15 combines with J gene TRBJ2-5; D could derive from TRBD1 or TRBD2 (5 bases each). This CDR3 spans 15 amino acids. The germline V gene encodes CDR1 LNHNV and CDR2 YYDKDF (reference sequence). The V gene lost 5 bases and the J gene lost 4 bases, with 17 bases spanning the gap. The CDR3 region has the DNA TGTGCCACCAGCCCCGGGTGGGGGTTTGGAGAGACCCAGTACTTC. Amino acids: CATSPGWGFGETQYF.

The chain employs TRBV5-1 and TRBJ2-1; no clear D. V was clipped by 0 bases and J by 7 bases, with 11 bases between them. The CDR3 length is 14 residues. Looked up from germline, CDR1 is SGHRS and CDR2 is YFSETQ. The CDR3 coding sequence is TGCGCCAGCAGCTTGGAAGCTAGGATGAATGAGCAGTTCTTC. It translates to CASSLEARMNEQFF.

This sequence joins TRBV11-2 and TRBJ2-7, with 9 bases identical to TRBD1. This CDR3 is built from 15 residues. Germline-derived CDR1 and CDR2 are SGHAT and FQNNGV. With 6 bases clipped from V and 2 bases from J, the junction kept 8 bases outside the gene matches. The CDR3 loop is CASSFMGQGPYEQYF. Written as DNA, the CDR3 is TGTGCCAGCAGTTTTATGGGACAGGGACCCTACGAGCAGTACTTC.

Note on this clone: Other nucleotide sequences from this sample produce the same CDR3. The J gene is TRBJ2-3, the V gene TRBV10-2; D is unclear. The germline V and J ends were trimmed by 2 bases and 4 bases, with 1 base remaining between them. CDR1 is WSHSY and CDR2 is SAAADI in the germline V gene. CDR3 length: 11 amino acids. The CDR3 here is CASSEADTQYF. In DNA form, the CDR3 reads TGCGCCAGCAGTGAGGCAGATACGCAGTATTTT.

This chain joins TRBV28 and TRBJ1-2, with 9 bases fitting TRBD1. Germline lookup yields CDR1 MDHEN and CDR2 SYDVKM. The CDR3 consists of 13 residues. Trimming took 6 bases from V and 6 from J; bases not matched to a gene: 5. CDR3 amino acids: CASSYRDRDGYTF. The CDR3, as DNA: TGTGCCAGCAGCTACCGGGACAGGGATGGCTACACCTTC.

The rearrangement uses TRBV2 and TRBJ1-2, with 8 bases identical to TRBD1. CDR1 and CDR2 (germline): SNHLY, FYNNEI. The V gene end was trimmed by 4 bases and the J gene end by 4 bases; junction bases not matched to a gene: 5. The CDR3 is 14 amino acids. This chain's CDR3 is CASSGQGPVYGYTF. CDR3 sequence (DNA): TGTGCCAGCAGTGGACAGGGGCCGGTCTATGGCTACACCTTC. The complete variable domain, with remaining parts taken from reference TRBV2 and TRBJ1-2, reads EPEVTQTPSHQVTQMGQEVILRCVPISNHLYFYWYRQILGQKVEFLVSFYNNEISEKSEIFDDQFSVERPDGSNFTLKIRSTKLEDSAMYFCASSGQGPVYGYTFGSGTRLTVV.

The J gene is TRBJ2-3, the V gene TRBV6-6; D is perhaps TRBD1 or TRBD2 (5 bases each). Germline lookup yields CDR1 MNHNY and CDR2 SVGAGI (reference sequence). V dropped 6 bases and J dropped 4 bases, with 17 bases sitting between them. The CDR3 has 15 residues. CDR3 protein: CASSRTPGRPDTQYF. The DNA of the CDR3 is TGTGCCAGCAGCCGGACTCCGGGGCGGCCAGATACGCAGTATTTT.

A few counts support this clone. The chain joins TRBV5-1 to TRBJ1-3; tentative D call: TRBD1 (5 bases). Trimming shortened V by 8 bases and J by 0 bases, and 9 bases separated the two germline ends. The CDR3 covers 13 residues. CDR1 and CDR2 (germline): SGHRS, YFSETQ. The CDR3 protein is CARSGGSGNTIYF. The CDR3 DNA follows: TGCGCCAGGAGCGGGGGCTCTGGAAACACCATATATTTT.

This chain links TRBV15 with TRBJ1-4, with D maybe TRBD1 (5 bases). In germline, CDR1 is LNHNV, CDR2 YYDKDF (reference sequence). The V and J ends lost 5 bases and 5 bases respectively, with 15 bases between them. The CDR3 is 15 residues long. In DNA form, the CDR3 reads TGTGCCACCAGCTCGACAGCAGCCCCAAATGAAAAACTGTTTTTT. It is translated as CATSSTAAPNEKLFF. Looking up the rest from reference TRBV15 and TRBJ1-4 gives the full variable domain: DAMVIQNPRYQVTQFGKPVTLSCSQTLNHNVMYWYQQKSSQAPKLLFHYYDKDFNNEADTPDNFQSRRPNTSFCFLDIRSPGLGDTAMYLCATSSTAAPNEKLFFGSGTQLSVL.

In its sample, this clone was seen many times. The chain links TRBV6-7 to TRBJ2-7; 11 positions agree with TRBD2. TRBV6-7 is reported as an ORF; its role is uncertain. The CDR3 totals 16 residues. The trim removed 2 bases at V and 2 bases at J, leaving 5 bases unmatched. CDR3 sequence: CASSYPGLAGTYEQYF. The DNA for the CDR3 is TGTGCCAGCAGTTACCCTGGACTAGCGGGTACCTACGAGCAGTACTTC.

This clone has only a few counts. This chain uses TRBV6-1 with TRBJ1-3, with TRBD1 as a possible D gene (6 bases). The length of the CDR3 is 13 residues. V was trimmed by 10 bases and J by 3 bases, leaving 13 bases between them. The germline V gene encodes CDR1 MNHNS and CDR2 SASEGT. This CDR3 reads CATRGGYGNTIYF. In nucleotides, the CDR3 is TGTGCCACCAGGGGAGGGTATGGAAACACCATATATTTT.

The gene calls are TRBV28 and TRBJ1-3, with 9 bases aligning to TRBD1. Germline-derived CDR1 and CDR2 are MDHEN and SYDVKM. The CDR3 consists of 15 residues. With 5 bases clipped from V and 3 bases from J, the junction kept 5 bases outside the gene matches. The CDR3 loop reads CASSRDRARGNTIYF. As DNA, the CDR3 is TGTGCCAGCAGTCGGGACAGGGCCCGTGGAAACACCATATATTTT.

The chain links TRBV30 to TRBJ1-1; D is uncertain. CDR1 is GTSNPN, CDR2 SVGIG, per germline (reference sequence). The CDR3 covers 13 residues. The ends were cut back, 4 bases at V and 4 bases at J, with 13 bases in the middle. CDR3 sequence (DNA): TGTGCCTGGAAAGAAGGACGTCTCACTGAAGCTTTCTTT. Amino acids: CAWKEGRLTEAFF. Full variable domain (rest looked up from reference TRBV30 and TRBJ1-1): SQTIHQWPATLVQPVGSPLSLECTVEGTSNPNLYWYRQAAGRGLQLLFYSVGIGQISSEVPQNLSASRPQDRQFILSSKKLLLSDSGFYLCAWKEGRLTEAFFGQGTRLTVV.

This sequence joins TRBV4-1 and TRBJ2-3; D possibly uses TRBD1 or TRBD2 (5 bases each). Germline V gene data show CDR1 as MGHRA and CDR2 as YSYEKL. V was trimmed by 6 bases and J by 2 bases, leaving 18 bases between them. This CDR3 is built from 16 residues. CDR3 coding DNA: TGCGCCAGCAGACATAGGCTGGGGCGGGCCACAGATACGCAGTATTTT. Encoded protein: CASRHRLGRATDTQYF.

CDR3 nucleotide sequence: TGTGCCATCAGTGAGTCGTGGGGGCTAGCGGGAAACAATGAGCAGTTCTTC. Translating it yields CAISESWGLAGNNEQFF. The chain carries TRBV10-3 and TRBJ2-1; 9 bases map to TRBD2. Germline CDR1 ENHRY, CDR2 SYGVKD. The CDR3 covers 17 residues. V gave up 0 bases and J gave up 5 bases; unmatched junction bases: 8.

The J gene is TRBJ2-1, the V gene TRBV29-1, with D possibly being TRBD2 (5 bases). Between the trimmed V and J ends, which lost 7 bases and 6 bases, there was a span of 13 bases. Germline V gene sequence: CDR1 SQVTM, CDR2 ANQGSEA. CDR3 length equals 12 residues. In DNA, the CDR3 is TGCAGCGGGAGGAGAACAACCAATGAGCAGTTCTTC. Translation gives CSGRRTTNEQFF.

V gene TRBV2 combines with J gene TRBJ2-7; 12 bases are shared with TRBD2. The CDR3 sequence is 15 residues long. V was clipped by 6 bases and J by 1 base; unmatched bases: 4. The germline V gene encodes CDR1 SNHLY and CDR2 FYNNEI. The CDR3 coding sequence is TGTGCCAGCAGACGGACTAGCGGGAAATCCTACGAGCAGTACTTC. Protein sequence: CASRRTSGKSYEQYF.

This chain joins TRBV6-6 and TRBJ1-5, with 8 bases aligning to TRBD1. Germline values: CDR1 MNHNY, CDR2 SVGAGI (reference sequence). The CDR3 extends over 15 amino acids. The V segment lost 7 bases and the J segment 2 bases; nucleotides outside the gene matches: 7. DNA of the CDR3: TGTGCCAGCACCGACAGGGGTGGCGGCAATCAGCCCCAGCATTTT. Translating gives CASTDRGGGNQPQHF.

The chain carries TRBV19 and TRBJ1-5; 9 nucleotides match TRBD1. Germline CDR1 LNHDA, CDR2 SQIVND (reference sequence). V shed 4 bases, J shed 5 bases, and the junction held 3 bases outside the gene matches. The CDR3 extends over 14 amino acids. The CDR3 DNA follows: TGTGCCAGTAGTACAGACAGGGGGTATCAGCCCCAGCATTTT. Translated, it gives CASSTDRGYQPQHF.